These T cell receptor beta chains were read from a single sample in a study of cytomegalovirus exposure and HLA in healthy donors. Data came from immunoSEQ multiplex PCR; TCRdb stores just in-frame clones and leaves some out. Of 55,000 to 80,000 clones in the sample, around 74% were seen once. The specimen sequenced was PBMCs. These receptors originate from a woman aged 25 to 45 in good health and CMV-seropositive. Both conserved end residues are part of each CDR3. D genes are given only for firm matches. Expanded clones get a size class; other rows say once, few or many, or leave the size out.

cdr3_nt: TGTGCCAGCAGCTTAGCGGACAGTGGGAATTCACCCCTCCACTTT; cdr3_aa: CASSLADSGNSPLHF; j_call: TRBJ1-6; clone_size: NA; d_call: NA; v_call: TRBV7-8
cdr3_nt: TGTGCCAGCAGTGTGGGCAGCAAACAAGAGACCCAGTACTTC; cdr3_aa: CASSVGSKQETQYF; j_call: TRBJ2-5; clone_size: many; d_call: NA; v_call: TRBV2
cdr3_nt: TGTGCCAGCAGTGAGGCGGGACAGCCCAACTATGGCTACACCTTC; cdr3_aa: CASSEAGQPNYGYTF; j_call: TRBJ1-2; clone_size: NA; d_call: TRBD1; v_call: TRBV6-1
cdr3_nt: TGTGCCAGCAGTCCCGAAGGGACAGGGCCTTTTTTTAGCAATCAGCCCCAGCATTTT; cdr3_aa: CASSPEGTGPFFSNQPQHF; j_call: TRBJ1-5; clone_size: NA; d_call: TRBD1; v_call: TRBV28
cdr3_nt: TGTGCCAGCAGCGTCCGGACAGGGGACACAGATACGCAGTATTTT; cdr3_aa: CASSVRTGDTDTQYF; j_call: TRBJ2-3; clone_size: NA; d_call: TRBD1; v_call: TRBV9
cdr3_nt: TGTGCCAGCAGCTTAGTCTCCATCGGGACAGGGTATACCGGGGAGCTGTTTTTT; cdr3_aa: CASSLVSIGTGYTGELFF; j_call: TRBJ2-2; clone_size: NA; d_call: TRBD1; v_call: TRBV7-6
cdr3_nt: TGCGCCAGCAGTCCGACAGGGGGCTACAATCAGCCCCAGCATTTT; cdr3_aa: CASSPTGGYNQPQHF; j_call: TRBJ1-5; clone_size: once; d_call: TRBD1; v_call: TRBV5-1
cdr3_nt: TGTGCCAGCAGCACCGACGGGAGGGGGATATACGAGCAGTACTTC; cdr3_aa: CASSTDGRGIYEQYF; j_call: TRBJ2-7; clone_size: NA; d_call: TRBD2; v_call: TRBV7-9
cdr3_nt: TGTGCCAGCAGTCCGACAGGGGACAATCAGCCCCAGCATTTT; cdr3_aa: CASSPTGDNQPQHF; j_call: TRBJ1-5; clone_size: NA; d_call: TRBD1; v_call: TRBV28
cdr3_nt: TGTGCCAGCAGTGCCCAGACAGGGGCAATCCACGAGCAGTACTTC; cdr3_aa: CASSAQTGAIHEQYF; j_call: TRBJ2-7; clone_size: few; d_call: TRBD1; v_call: TRBV27
cdr3_nt: TGTGCCAGCAGTGAGACTCGCTCCTACGAGCAGTACTTC; cdr3_aa: CASSETRSYEQYF; j_call: TRBJ2-7; clone_size: NA; d_call: NA; v_call: TRBV25-1
cdr3_nt: TGTGCCACCAGCGGAGGGACAGGAGACGCAACTAATGAAAAACTGTTTTTT; cdr3_aa: CATSGGTGDATNEKLFF; j_call: TRBJ1-4; clone_size: few; d_call: TRBD1; v_call: TRBV15
cdr3_nt: TGTGCCAGCAGGGGGGCAGGGACCTACAATGAGCAGTTCTTC; cdr3_aa: CASRGAGTYNEQFF; j_call: TRBJ2-1; clone_size: NA; d_call: NA; v_call: TRBV7-6
cdr3_nt: TGTGCCAGCAGCTTAATGGAGGGATATGGCTACACCTTC; cdr3_aa: CASSLMEGYGYTF; j_call: TRBJ1-2; clone_size: NA; d_call: NA; v_call: TRBV7-3